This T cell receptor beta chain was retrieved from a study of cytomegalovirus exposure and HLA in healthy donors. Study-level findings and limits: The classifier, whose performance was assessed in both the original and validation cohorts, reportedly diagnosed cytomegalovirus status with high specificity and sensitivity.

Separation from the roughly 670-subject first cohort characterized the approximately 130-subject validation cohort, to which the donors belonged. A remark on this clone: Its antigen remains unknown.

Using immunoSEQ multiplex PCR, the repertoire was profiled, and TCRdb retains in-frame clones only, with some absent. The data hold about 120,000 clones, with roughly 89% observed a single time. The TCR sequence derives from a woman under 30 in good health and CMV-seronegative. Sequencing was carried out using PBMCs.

In DNA, the CDR3 is TGCAGCGTGCCGGGACAGGGTAGTGGGCAGTACTTC. Translating it yields CSVPGQGSGQYF. This chain uses TRBV29-1 with TRBJ2-7; 9 nucleotides align to TRBD1. The CDR3 covers 12 residues. V shed 6 bases and J 9 bases; nucleotides not matched to a gene: 9. Germline assignment: CDR1 SQVTM and CDR2 ANQGSEA.